The clone carrying this T cell receptor (beta chain) was seen many times. Ligated cDNA underwent four rounds of PCR with nested alpha and beta constant region primers and SP2. Each CDR3 protein gets one entry after TCRdb re-called the UMI-ligation and nested PCR reads with MiXCR. Counted here are tens of thousands of distinct CDR3 sequences, about 10% occurring once; the ten biggest clones make up about 4.2%. V lost 2 bases, J lost 1 base, and 5 bases lay in between. The CDR3 is made up of 13 amino acids. Specified treatment: skin biopsy from PPD injection site in Mantoux-positive individual. TCR cDNA received a 3' ligated oligonucleotide that carried a UMI. The data belong to a study of naive and memory T cell subsets.

The TCR sequence derives from an adult in good health. Sample: skin, taken from a tuberculin skin test site. This sequence joins TRBV12-3 or TRBV12-4 and TRBJ1-1; unclear D gene. CDR3: CASSLSQNTEAFF. DNA of the CDR3: TGTGCCAGCAGTTTATCCCAGAACACTGAAGCTTTCTTT.